The next 24 T cell receptor beta chains were all read from a single sample in a study of glioma-infiltrating T cells. The iRepertoire nested amplicon-rescue multiplex PCR amplified TCR alpha and beta CDR3s from RNA. MiXCR, applied by TCRdb to the multiplex PCR reads, yields one record per CDR3 protein. Of some 85,000 distinct CDR3 sequences in the sample, 23% are singletons; the top ten hold about 6.6%. Sequencing input: glioma tissue, nonneoplastic brain tissue, or PBMCs (not recorded which). The receptors were sampled from a human donor with low-grade glioma or glioblastoma, undergoing nonglioma brain surgery, or in good health (not recorded which).

Concerning this clonotype: One junction end disagrees with the germline gene, perhaps due to a read error. The chain uses TRBV20-1 and TRBJ1-1, with 9 positions matching TRBD1. Germline CDR1 and CDR2: DFQATT and SNEGSKA (reference sequence). CDR3 length: 14 amino acids. CDR3 nucleotide sequence: TGCAGTACTAGAACGGGGACAGGGAACGCTGAAGCTCTCTTT. Translating gives CSTRTGTGNAEALF.

This clonotype was detected a few times. The chain joins TRBV5-5 to TRBJ2-3; the D gene is possibly TRBD2 (5 bases). The germline V gene has CDR1 SGHKS and CDR2 YYEKEE (reference sequence). The CDR3 covers 12 residues. V shed 4 bases and J shed 4 bases, with 7 bases lying between them. The CDR3 nucleotides read TGTGCCAGCAGCCATAGCGCAGATACGCAGTATTTT. It translates to CASSHSADTQYF.

Concerning this clonotype itself: A much larger clone differs by one base, so this may be a read error. The chain links TRBV7-6 to TRBJ1-5; D gene unclear. Trimming pared 1 base from V and 6 bases from J, leaving 7 bases between. Germline V CDR1 and CDR2: SGHVS, FNYEAQ. The CDR3 extends over 13 amino acids. The CDR3 protein is CASSLEESQPQHF. The DNA for the CDR3 is TGTGCCAGCAGCTTAGAGGAGAGTCAGCCCCAGCATTTT.

The chain carries TRBV9 and TRBJ2-1; 7 positions agree with TRBD1. Germline CDR1 reads SGDLS; CDR2 reads YYNGEE. J was trimmed by 4 bases and V by 3 bases; bases with no gene match: 4. This CDR3 has 14 residues. The CDR3 sequence is CASSDGDSYNEQFF. CDR3 DNA: TGTGCCAGCAGCGATGGGGACAGTTACAATGAGCAGTTCTTC.

V usage is TRBV19 and J usage is TRBJ2-5; TRBD2 is a possible D gene (5 bases). Trimming removed 3 bases from V and 1 base from J, with 6 bases in between. This CDR3 comprises 13 residues. Looked up from germline, CDR1 is LNHDA and CDR2 is SQIVND (reference sequence). The CDR3 DNA follows: TGTGCCAGTAGTATGACTACCCAAGAGACCCAGTACTTC. Translation: CASSMTTQETQYF.

This clonotype was found many times. The chain couples TRBV6-1 to TRBJ2-3, with TRBD1 matching over 8 bases. The ends lost 6 bases at V and 6 bases at J; junction bases unmatched: 5. The CDR3 consists of 13 residues. Germline V gene data show CDR1 as MNHNS and CDR2 as SASEGT. CDR3 nucleotides: TGTGCCAGCAGCAGGACAGGGTCCGATACGCAGTATTTT. The encoded protein is CASSRTGSDTQYF.

This clonotype was detected ten times or more. The gene calls are TRBV20-1 and TRBJ2-5; the D gene is possibly TRBD1 (5 bases). CDR1 DFQATT and CDR2 SNEGSKA come from the germline V gene (reference sequence). V shed 3 bases and J shed 7 bases, with 15 bases lying between them. The CDR3 covers 13 residues. CDR3 amino acids: CSASTDSPGTQYF. The CDR3 DNA reads as TGCAGTGCTAGTACCGACAGCCCCGGGACCCAGTACTTC.

This clonotype was seen many times. Written as DNA, the CDR3 is TGTGCCAGCAGGGCAGGGAGTTTTAGTCAGCCCCAGCATTTT. It encodes CASRAGSFSQPQHF. The V gene is TRBV28, the J gene TRBJ1-5; D perhaps matches TRBD1 (5 bases). The V end was cut by 6 bases, the J end by 6 bases, with 15 bases between. The CDR3 is 14 amino acids. CDR1 is MDHEN, CDR2 SYDVKM, per germline.

To note about this clonotype: One base away lies a much larger clone, so this may be a sequencing read error. The CDR3 DNA sequence: TGTGACAGCAGCAAACAGGAGAACACTGAAGCTTTCTTT. Its translation: CDSSKQENTEAFF. The chain joins TRBV14 to TRBJ1-1; D may be TRBD1 (5 bases). Germline CDR1 and CDR2: SGHDN and FVKESK. CDR3 length: 13 residues.

A few counts support this clonotype. This chain connects TRBV5-1 to TRBJ2-3; the match to TRBD1 covers 7 bases. The V segment lost 3 bases and the J segment 4 bases; nucleotides outside the gene matches: 8. The CDR3 length is 15 residues. Germline values: CDR1 SGHRS, CDR2 YFSETQ. The CDR3 DNA reads as TGCGCCAGCAGCTCAACAGGGGAATTACCAGATACGCAGTATTTT. Encoded protein: CASSSTGELPDTQYF.

With regard to this clonotype: A read error may be the cause here, since a much bigger clone is one base away. J is TRBJ2-5 and V is TRBV29-1; the D call may be TRBD1 or TRBD2 (5 bases each). The germline CDR1 and CDR2 sequences are SQVTM and ANQGSEA. The CDR3 extends over 14 amino acids. CDR3 region: CSVVGTGDREAQYF. CDR3 nucleotides: TGCAGCGTTGTGGGGACGGGTGATCGAGAGGCCCAGTACTTC.

This clonotype showed up many times. V is TRBV20-1 and J is TRBJ2-6; perhaps TRBD2 as D (5 bases). CDR3 length equals 13 residues. Germline V gene sequence: CDR1 DFQATT, CDR2 SNEGSKA (reference sequence). The V end lost 2 bases, the J end lost 5 bases, and 7 bases lay between the germline ends. DNA for the CDR3: TGCAGTGCTAGACGGGATAGGGCCAACGTCCTGACTTTC. Translated, it gives CSARRDRANVLTF.

This clonotype was seen ten or more times. The V gene is TRBV20-1, the J gene TRBJ1-1; tentative D call: TRBD1 (5 bases). The CDR3 extends over 11 amino acids. V shed 7 bases and J shed 8 bases, with 14 bases lying between them. Germline V gene data show CDR1 as DFQATT and CDR2 as SNEGSKA (reference sequence). DNA for the CDR3: TGCAGTGTCCGTGGGACGGGGGAAGCTTTCTTT. Translating it yields CSVRGTGEAFF.

V usage is TRBV27 and J usage is TRBJ1-1; no firm D call. From germline, CDR1 is MNHEY and CDR2 SMNVEV (reference sequence). V was shortened by 10 bases and J by 6 bases, with 18 bases between the two germline ends. The CDR3 totals 13 residues. The CDR3 bases are TGTGCCATCAGCCTGACGGATAACCCTGAAGCTTTCTTT. This gives the protein CAISLTDNPEAFF.

This clonotype has ten or more counts. The V gene is TRBV2, the J gene TRBJ2-7; D gene unclear. The CDR3 has 11 residues. The V and J ends lost 6 bases and 7 bases respectively, with 10 bases between them. Germline V gene lookup returns CDR1 SNHLY and CDR2 FYNNEI. The CDR3 DNA reads TGTGCCAGCAGAATCCCTAGGGAGCAGTACTTC. Protein: CASRIPREQYF. Using reference TRBV2 and TRBJ2-7 for the parts outside the CDR3, the full variable domain is EPEVTQTPSHQVTQMGQEVILRCVPISNHLYFYWYRQILGQKVEFLVSFYNNEISEKSEIFDDQFSVERPDGSNFTLKIRSTKLEDSAMYFCASRIPREQYFGPGTRLTVT.

This chain uses TRBV18 with TRBJ2-1, with D perhaps assigned TRBD1 or TRBD2 (5 bases each). Trimming removed 3 bases from V and 3 bases from J, with 12 bases in between. The germline V gene encodes CDR1 KGHSH and CDR2 LQKENI. This CDR3 region has 15 residues. CDR3 coding DNA: TGTGCCAGCTCACCTGGGACCACCGACTACAATGAGCAGTTCTTC. Translated: CASSPGTTDYNEQFF. Combining the CDR3 with reference TRBV18 and TRBJ2-1 gives the whole variable domain NAGVMQNPRHLVRRRGQEARLRCSPMKGHSHVYWYRQLPEEGLKFMVYLQKENIIDESGMPKERFSAEFPKEGPSILRIQQVVRGDSAAYFCASSPGTTDYNEQFFGPGTRLTVL.

This clonotype has ten or more counts. The chain combines TRBV27 with TRBJ2-3; TRBD1 is a possible D gene (6 bases). Germline CDR1 and CDR2: MNHEY and SMNVEV (reference sequence). This CDR3 spans 13 amino acids. V lost 2 bases, J lost 8 bases, and 11 bases lay in between. CDR3 in DNA: TGTGCCAGCAGTTTAAGACAGGACGGTACGCAGTATTTT. It specifies CASSLRQDGTQYF.

Note on this clonotype: This may come from a read error, since a much larger clone is one base off. No conserved phenylalanine or tryptophan is present at the end of the CDR3, so a read error is the likely explanation. This chain uses TRBV10-2 with TRBJ2-5; 7 nucleotides line up with TRBD2. CDR1 is WSHSY, CDR2 SAAADI, per germline. With 4 bases clipped from V and 4 bases from J, the junction kept 3 bases outside the gene matches. The CDR3 loop spans 13 amino acids. The CDR3 sequence: CASSGLALETQYL. Written as DNA, the CDR3 is TGCGCCAGCAGTGGACTAGCTCTAGAGACCCAGTACTTA.

Of note for this clonotype: A read error is possible here, since a much larger clone lies one base away. The chain is built from TRBV2 and TRBJ1-1; D is perhaps TRBD1 (6 bases). Germline lookup yields CDR1 SNHLY and CDR2 FYNNEI. The CDR3 has 15 amino acids. V was cut by 7 bases and J by 2 bases, with 17 bases left in between. For the CDR3, the DNA is TGTGCCAGCAAACCCCAGGACAGCCCTAACACTGAAGCTTTCTTT. It specifies CASKPQDSPNTEAFF.

This clonotype has ten or more counts. The chain couples TRBV7-2 to TRBJ1-1; 7 bases are a match to TRBD1. The trim removed 4 bases at V and 0 bases at J, leaving 8 bases unmatched. The CDR3 runs to 16 residues. CDR1 and CDR2 from the germline V gene are SGHTA and FQGNSA. The CDR3 protein is CASSSPTGTMNTEAFF. CDR3 nucleotide sequence: TGTGCCAGCAGCTCCCCGACAGGGACTATGAACACTGAAGCTTTCTTT.

Points on this clonotype: This may be a read error, as it is one base from a much larger clone. The chain is built from TRBV3-1 and TRBJ2-2; D remains ambiguous. V lost 4 bases and J 2 bases, leaving 5 bases between the germline ends. CDR3 length equals 13 residues. The germline V gene has CDR1 LGHDT and CDR2 YNNKEL (reference sequence). The CDR3 DNA reads TGTGCCAGCAGCCGACGTAACACCGGGGAGCTGTTTTTT. Its translation is CASSRRNTGELFF.

This clonotype was counted at least ten times. The CDR3 reads CASSLKRMLVTDTQYF. The CDR3 DNA reads as TGTGCCAGCAGTTTAAAGCGCATGCTCGTGACAGATACGCAGTATTTT. The chain carries TRBV12-3 or TRBV12-4 and TRBJ2-3; D uncertain. This CDR3 comprises 16 residues. V dropped 2 bases and J dropped 3 bases, with 15 bases sitting between them.

The chain combines TRBV11-1 with TRBJ1-2, with 9 nucleotides matching TRBD1. This CDR3 region has 13 residues. Losses at the gene ends were 5 bases for V and 7 bases for J; bases not matched to a gene: 5. Germline V CDR1 and CDR2: SGHAT, FQDESV (reference sequence). The CDR3: CASSARDRAGYTF. CDR3 bases: TGTGCCAGCAGCGCCCGGGACAGGGCTGGCTACACCTTC.

This clonotype was observed at least ten times. CDR3 sequence (DNA): TGTGCCAGCAGCCGATTCTCAGGGGATACGCAGTATTTT. Protein sequence: CASSRFSGDTQYF. The V and J genes are TRBV7-2 and TRBJ2-3; maybe TRBD1 (5 bases). V was pared by 5 bases and J by 6 bases, with 12 bases between. In germline, CDR1 is SGHTA, CDR2 FQGNSA. The CDR3 is 13 residues long.